Given below is one T cell receptor (beta chain) in context. The sample belongs to a study of blood T cell repertoires in COVID-19. Study-wide background: Acute-phase and convalescent COVID-19 samples originated in the United States, Italy and Spain. The analysed material was cDNA or gDNA that came from T cells, B-cell-depleted T cells, or PBMCs.

Per the germline V gene, CDR1 is SGHRS and CDR2 is YFSETQ. Germline trimming cut 0 bases from V and 3 bases from J; bases unmatched to any gene: 5. The length of the CDR3 is 15 residues. As handled by the study authors: Researchers report that nucleated cell counts were estimated from reference gene primer amplification. TCRdb's copy holds only in-frame clones and misses some; the assay was immunoSEQ multiplex PCR. V, J and clone size derive from that table, while D and trimming were established from the DNA sequence. The table has a few hundred thousand clones, about 82% seen once. V is TRBV5-1 and J is TRBJ2-7; 8 nucleotides match TRBD1. The specimen was peripheral blood. The origin of this receptor is a woman between 45 and 65 years old with active or convalescent COVID-19. The CDR3 bases are TGCGCCAGCAGCTTGGGTGGGACAGGCTTCTACGAGCAGTACTTC. As protein: CASSLGGTGFYEQYF. The full variable domain, in which reference TRBV5-1 and TRBJ2-7 provide the parts outside the CDR3, is KAGVTQTPRYLIKTRGQQVTLSCSPISGHRSVSWYQQTPGQGLQFLFEYFSETQRNKGNFPGRFSGRQFSNSRSEMNVSTLELGDSALYLCASSLGGTGFYEQYFGPGTRLTVT.